This record looks at one TCR beta chain sequence and its context. Germline values: CDR1 SGHTA, CDR2 FQGNSA. This CDR3 region has 14 residues. J lost 3 bases, V lost 3 bases, and 4 bases had no gene match. This record belongs to a study of shared clonotypes between healthy human individuals. Naive CD8 cells were CD45RO-negative, positively selected for CCR7, excluding terminally differentiated effector memory CD45RA+ cells. Donors included only healthy HIV-negative adults lacking recent acute infections or vaccinations. Produced via immunoSEQ multiplex PCR; TCRdb's table is partial and in-frame only. The top ten clones hold about 0.11% of a sample with about 590,000 clones, about 95% of them seen once.

This sequence joins TRBV7-2 and TRBJ2-7; 8 positions match TRBD1. The sequencing sample was made of naive CD8+ T cells sorted from blood. The source of this sequence is a young woman in good health. This chain's CDR3 is CASSLPDRDYEQYF. CDR3 nucleotides: TGTGCCAGCAGCTTGCCGGACAGGGACTACGAGCAGTACTTC.